This TCR beta chain is drawn from a study of tumor-infiltrating lymphocytes in primary liver carcinoma. CDR1 and CDR2 from the germline V gene are LGHNA and YSLEER. The CDR3 spans 16 residues. Germline DNA was also extracted, with blood RNA taken from unsorted whole blood. Sampling before surgery obtained approximately 3.9 milliliters of peripheral blood. In regard to this clonotype: One end of the junction is discordant with germline, which a read error may explain.

A primer in the constant region served to generate TCR beta cDNA from approximately 450 ng of total RNA. Researchers made the TCR beta libraries by running three nested multiplex PCR rounds with slightly modified ARM-PCR. TRBV1-TRBV30 forward primers paired with a C-beta reverse primer were used in the first two PCR rounds, which ran approximately 11 cycles each. TCRdb analysed the multiplex PCR reads with MiXCR anew, one entry per CDR3 protein. This sample carries 300,000 to 350,000 distinct CDR3 sequences, approximately 54% of them seen once, and the ten largest clones take about 15%. Sequences were obtained from peripheral blood. The clonotype was recovered from a woman in her twenties or thirties with primary liver carcinoma and hepatitis B virus infection. The rearrangement uses TRBV4-3 and TRBJ1-5; D ambiguous. CDR3 sequence (DNA): TGCCCCAGCAGCCAAGATTGGTTGCCAAATGGTAGGCCCCAGCATTTT. This translates into CPSSQDWLPNGRPQHF.